A selection of T cell receptor beta chains follows, all from one sample in a study of T cells in tumors after PD-1 blockade. Only in-frame clones appear in the TCRdb table, and some are missing; sequencing was by immunoSEQ multiplex PCR. The sample lists tens of thousands of clones, roughly 73% occurring once. The sample consisted of PBMCs, taken before anti-PD-1 treatment. The source of these receptors is a human donor with basal cell carcinoma. CDR3s include the opening cysteine and the closing phenylalanine or tryptophan.

j_call	v_call	cdr3_aa
TRBJ2-3	TRBV9	CASSATGLGVTDTQYF
TRBJ1-1	TRBV4-2	CASSLFTGGTEAFF
TRBJ1-5	TRBV27	CASSLRTGVGPQHF
TRBJ2-7	TRBV6-1	CASSEALRTGRSYEQYF
TRBJ1-4	TRBV6-1	CASSEGPAEKLFF
TRBJ2-7	TRBV3-1/TRBV3-2	CASSQARLPGGYEQYF
TRBJ2-3	TRBV4-2	CASSQGDGTSGSGDTQYF
TRBJ2-7	TRBV7-9	CASSFPTSGGSYEQYF
TRBJ2-1	TRBV19	CASSIAGNTYNEQFF
TRBJ1-1	TRBV7-9	CASSPFRGTEAFF
TRBJ2-1	TRBV5-1	CASSLMGQGIPYNEQFF
TRBJ1-3	TRBV25-1	CASSRTAGNTIYF
TRBJ2-2	TRBV7-2	CASKRTANTGELFF
TRBJ2-1	TRBV7-9	CASSLAGAYNEQFF
TRBJ2-7	TRBV7-3	CASSQGPGYEQYF